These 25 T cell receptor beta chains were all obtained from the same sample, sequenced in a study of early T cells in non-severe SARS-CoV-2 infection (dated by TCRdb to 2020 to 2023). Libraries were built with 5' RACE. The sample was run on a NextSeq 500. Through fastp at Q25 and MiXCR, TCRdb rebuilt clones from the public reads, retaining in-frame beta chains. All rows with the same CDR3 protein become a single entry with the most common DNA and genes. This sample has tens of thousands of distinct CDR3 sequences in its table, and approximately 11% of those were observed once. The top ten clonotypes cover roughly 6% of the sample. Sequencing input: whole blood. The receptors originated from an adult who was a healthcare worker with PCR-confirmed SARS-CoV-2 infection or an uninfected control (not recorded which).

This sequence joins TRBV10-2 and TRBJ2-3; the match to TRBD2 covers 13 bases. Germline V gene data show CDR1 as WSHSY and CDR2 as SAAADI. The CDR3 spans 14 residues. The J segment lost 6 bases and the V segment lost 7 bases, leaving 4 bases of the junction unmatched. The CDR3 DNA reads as TGCGCCAGCACCCGGACTAGCGGGAGTGATACGCAGTATTTT. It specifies CASTRTSGSDTQYF.

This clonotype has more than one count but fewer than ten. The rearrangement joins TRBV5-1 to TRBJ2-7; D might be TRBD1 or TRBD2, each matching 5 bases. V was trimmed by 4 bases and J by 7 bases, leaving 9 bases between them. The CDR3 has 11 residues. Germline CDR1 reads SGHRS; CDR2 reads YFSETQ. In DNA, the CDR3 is TGCGCCAGCAGCCGGGACCGGGAGCAGTACTTC. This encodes CASSRDREQYF.

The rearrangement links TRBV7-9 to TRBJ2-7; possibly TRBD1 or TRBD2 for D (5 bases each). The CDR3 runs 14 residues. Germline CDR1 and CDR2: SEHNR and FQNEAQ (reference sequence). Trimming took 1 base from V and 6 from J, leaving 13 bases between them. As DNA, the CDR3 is TGTGCCAGCAGCTTAGTATACGGGACGTCCGAGCAGTACTTC. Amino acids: CASSLVYGTSEQYF. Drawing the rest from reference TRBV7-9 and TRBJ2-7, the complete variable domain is DTGVSQNPRHKITKRGQNVTFRCDPISEHNRLYWYRQTLGQGPEFLTYFQNEAQLEKSRLLSDRFSAERPKGSFSTLEIQRTEQGDSAMYLCASSLVYGTSEQYFGPGTRLTVT.

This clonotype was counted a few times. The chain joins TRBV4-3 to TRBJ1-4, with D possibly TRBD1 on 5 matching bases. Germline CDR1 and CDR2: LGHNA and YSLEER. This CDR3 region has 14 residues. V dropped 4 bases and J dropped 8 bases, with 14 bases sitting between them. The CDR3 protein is CASSRGSRGEKLFF. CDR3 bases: TGCGCCAGCAGCCGGGGCAGCCGGGGCGAAAAACTGTTTTTT.

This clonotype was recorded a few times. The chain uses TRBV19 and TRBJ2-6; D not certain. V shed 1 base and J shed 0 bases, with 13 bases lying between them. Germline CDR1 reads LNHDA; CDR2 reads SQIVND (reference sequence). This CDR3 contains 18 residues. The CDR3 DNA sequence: TGTGCCAGTAGTATAGTTTTGATCGGGTACTCTGGGGCCAACGTCCTGACTTTC. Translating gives CASSIVLIGYSGANVLTF. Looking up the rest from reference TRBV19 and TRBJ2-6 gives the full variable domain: DGGITQSPKYLFRKEGQNVTLSCEQNLNHDAMYWYRQDPGQGLRLIYYSQIVNDFQKGDIAEGYSVSREKKESFPLTVTSAQKNPTAFYLCASSIVLIGYSGANVLTFGAGSRLTVL.

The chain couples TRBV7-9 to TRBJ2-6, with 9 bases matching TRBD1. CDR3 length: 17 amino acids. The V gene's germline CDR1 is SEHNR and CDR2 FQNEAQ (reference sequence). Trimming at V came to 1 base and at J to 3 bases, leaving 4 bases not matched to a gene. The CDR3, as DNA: TGTGCCAGCAGCTTAGTTGGACAGGGGAATGGGGCCAACGTCCTGACTTTC. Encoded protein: CASSLVGQGNGANVLTF.

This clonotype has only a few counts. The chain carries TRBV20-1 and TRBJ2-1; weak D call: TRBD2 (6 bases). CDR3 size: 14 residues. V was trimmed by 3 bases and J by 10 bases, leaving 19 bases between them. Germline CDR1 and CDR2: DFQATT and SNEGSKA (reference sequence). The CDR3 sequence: CSASGGKGPREQFF. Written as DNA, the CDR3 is TGCAGTGCTAGTGGAGGGAAAGGGCCACGGGAGCAGTTCTTC.

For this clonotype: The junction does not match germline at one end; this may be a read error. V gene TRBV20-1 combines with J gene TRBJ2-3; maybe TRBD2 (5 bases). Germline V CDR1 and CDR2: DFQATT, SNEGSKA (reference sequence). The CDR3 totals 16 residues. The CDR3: CSASSLIGLGTDTQYF. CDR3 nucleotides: TGCAGCGCTAGCTCGTTGATCGGACTGGGCACAGATACGCAGTATTTT.

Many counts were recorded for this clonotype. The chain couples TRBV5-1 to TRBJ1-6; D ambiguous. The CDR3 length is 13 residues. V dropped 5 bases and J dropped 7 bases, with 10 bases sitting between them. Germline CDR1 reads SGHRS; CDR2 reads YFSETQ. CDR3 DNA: TGCGCCAGCAGATACGACGGAAATTCACCCCTCCACTTT. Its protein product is CASRYDGNSPLHF.

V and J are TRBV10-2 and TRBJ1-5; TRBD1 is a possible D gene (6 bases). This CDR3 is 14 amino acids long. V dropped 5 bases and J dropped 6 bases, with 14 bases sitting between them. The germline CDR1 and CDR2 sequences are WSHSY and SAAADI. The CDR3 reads CASSSGVVSQPQHF. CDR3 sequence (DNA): TGCGCCAGCAGTTCAGGGGTTGTAAGTCAGCCCCAGCATTTT.

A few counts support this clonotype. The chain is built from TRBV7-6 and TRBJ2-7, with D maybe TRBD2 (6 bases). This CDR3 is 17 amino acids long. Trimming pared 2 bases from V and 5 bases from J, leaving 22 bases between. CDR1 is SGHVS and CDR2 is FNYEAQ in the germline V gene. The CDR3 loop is CASSLLTSGLESDEQYF. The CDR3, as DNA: TGTGCCAGCAGCTTATTAACAAGCGGGCTAGAGTCGGACGAGCAGTACTTC.

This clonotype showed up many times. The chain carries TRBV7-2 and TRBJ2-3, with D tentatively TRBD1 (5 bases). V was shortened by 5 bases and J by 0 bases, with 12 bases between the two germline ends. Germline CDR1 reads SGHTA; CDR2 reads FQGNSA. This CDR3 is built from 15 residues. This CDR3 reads CASSLGASSTDTQYF. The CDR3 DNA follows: TGTGCCAGCAGCCTAGGGGCGAGTAGCACAGATACGCAGTATTTT.

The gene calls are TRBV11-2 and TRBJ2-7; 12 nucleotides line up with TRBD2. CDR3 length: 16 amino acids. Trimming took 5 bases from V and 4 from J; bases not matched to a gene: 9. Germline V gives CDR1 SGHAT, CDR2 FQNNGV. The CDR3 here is CASSISRLAGAYEQYF. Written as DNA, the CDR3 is TGTGCCAGCAGCATATCCCGACTAGCGGGAGCGTACGAGCAGTACTTC.

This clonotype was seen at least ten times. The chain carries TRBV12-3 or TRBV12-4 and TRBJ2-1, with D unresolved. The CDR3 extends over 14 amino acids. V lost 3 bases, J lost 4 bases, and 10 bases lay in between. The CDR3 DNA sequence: TGTGCCAGCAGTTTCCGGACGGAGTACAATGAGCAGTTCTTC. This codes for CASSFRTEYNEQFF.

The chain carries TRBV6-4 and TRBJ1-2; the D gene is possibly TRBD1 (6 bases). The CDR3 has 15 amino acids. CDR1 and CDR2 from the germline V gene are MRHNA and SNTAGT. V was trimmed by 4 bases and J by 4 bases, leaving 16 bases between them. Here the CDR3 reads CASSASRGPVYGYTF. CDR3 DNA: TGTGCCAGCAGTGCCTCCCGGGGGCCAGTCTATGGCTACACCTTC.

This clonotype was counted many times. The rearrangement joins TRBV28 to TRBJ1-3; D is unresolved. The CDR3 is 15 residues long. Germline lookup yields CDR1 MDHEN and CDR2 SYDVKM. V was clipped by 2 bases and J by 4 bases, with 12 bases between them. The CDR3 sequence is CASSLNGGRGNTIYF. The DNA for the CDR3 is TGTGCCAGCAGTTTAAATGGTGGCCGCGGAAACACCATATATTTT.

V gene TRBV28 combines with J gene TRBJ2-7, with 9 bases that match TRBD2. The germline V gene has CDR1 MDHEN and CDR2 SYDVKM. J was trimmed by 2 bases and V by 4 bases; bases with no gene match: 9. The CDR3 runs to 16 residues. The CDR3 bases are TGTGCCAGCAGTTCCCCCGTCGGCGGGAGGGCCTACGAGCAGTACTTC. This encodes CASSSPVGGRAYEQYF.

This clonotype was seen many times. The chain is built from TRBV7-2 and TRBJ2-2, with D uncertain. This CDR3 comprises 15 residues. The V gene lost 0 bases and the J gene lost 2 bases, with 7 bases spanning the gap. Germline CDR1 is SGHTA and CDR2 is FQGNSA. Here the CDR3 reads CASSLAQLNTGELFF. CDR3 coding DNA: TGTGCCAGCAGCTTAGCACAGCTTAACACCGGGGAGCTGTTTTTT.

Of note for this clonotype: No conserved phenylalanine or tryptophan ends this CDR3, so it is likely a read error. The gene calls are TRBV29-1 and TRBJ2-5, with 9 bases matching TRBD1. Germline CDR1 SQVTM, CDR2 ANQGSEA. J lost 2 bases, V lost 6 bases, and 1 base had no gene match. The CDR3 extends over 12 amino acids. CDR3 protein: CSVGQGQETQYS. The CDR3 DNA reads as TGCAGCGTAGGACAGGGGCAAGAGACCCAGTACTCC.

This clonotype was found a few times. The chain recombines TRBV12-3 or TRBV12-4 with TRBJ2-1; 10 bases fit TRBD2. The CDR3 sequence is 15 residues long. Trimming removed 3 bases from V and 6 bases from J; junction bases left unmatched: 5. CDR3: CASSFLAGVINEQFF. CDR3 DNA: TGTGCCAGCAGTTTCCTAGCGGGAGTAATCAATGAGCAGTTCTTC.

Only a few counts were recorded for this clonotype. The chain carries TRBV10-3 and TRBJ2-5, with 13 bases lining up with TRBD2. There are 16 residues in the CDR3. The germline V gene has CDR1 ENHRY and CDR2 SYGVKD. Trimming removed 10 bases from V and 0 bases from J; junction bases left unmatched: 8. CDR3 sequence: CATRGLAGQYQETQYF. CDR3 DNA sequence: TGTGCCACTCGGGGACTAGCGGGACAGTACCAAGAGACCCAGTACTTC.

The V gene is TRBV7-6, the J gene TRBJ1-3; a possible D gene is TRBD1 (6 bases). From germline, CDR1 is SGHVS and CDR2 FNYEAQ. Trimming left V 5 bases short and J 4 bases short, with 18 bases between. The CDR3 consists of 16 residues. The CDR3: CASSARPGQAGNTIYF. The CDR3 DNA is TGTGCCAGCAGCGCCAGACCGGGACAAGCAGGAAACACCATATATTTT.

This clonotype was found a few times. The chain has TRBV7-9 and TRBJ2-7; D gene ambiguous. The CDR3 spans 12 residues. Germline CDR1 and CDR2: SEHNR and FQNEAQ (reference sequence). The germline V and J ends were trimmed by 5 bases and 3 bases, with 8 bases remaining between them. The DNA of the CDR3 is TGTGCCAGCAGCCAAGGGTTCTACGAGCAGTACTTC. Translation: CASSQGFYEQYF.

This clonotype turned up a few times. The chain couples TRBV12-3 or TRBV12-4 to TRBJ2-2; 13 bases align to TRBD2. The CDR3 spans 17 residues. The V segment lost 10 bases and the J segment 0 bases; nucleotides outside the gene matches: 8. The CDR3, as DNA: TGTGCCATACGAGGGACTAGCGGGAACTCGAACACCGGGGAGCTGTTTTTT. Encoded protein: CAIRGTSGNSNTGELFF.

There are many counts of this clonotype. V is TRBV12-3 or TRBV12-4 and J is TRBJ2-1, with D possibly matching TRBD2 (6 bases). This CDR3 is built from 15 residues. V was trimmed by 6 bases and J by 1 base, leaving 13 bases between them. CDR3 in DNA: TGTGCCAGCAGGCCAAGGGAGGTTTCCTACAATGAGCAGTTCTTC. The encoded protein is CASRPREVSYNEQFF.